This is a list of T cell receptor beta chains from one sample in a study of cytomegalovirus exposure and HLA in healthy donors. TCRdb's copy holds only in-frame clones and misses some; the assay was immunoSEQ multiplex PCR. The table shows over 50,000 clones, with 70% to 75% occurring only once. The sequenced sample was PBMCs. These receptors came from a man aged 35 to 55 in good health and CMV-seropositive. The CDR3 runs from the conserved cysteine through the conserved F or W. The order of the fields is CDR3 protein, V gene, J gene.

CASTRGDILNTEAFF,TRBV19,TRBJ1-1
CASRWTGDYGYTF,TRBV28,TRBJ1-2
CSVSTVSYEQYF,TRBV29-1,TRBJ2-7
CASSPDRVETQYF,TRBV7-2,TRBJ2-5
CASRPETLYGYTF,TRBV7-2,TRBJ1-2
CASSGSTGGKGYEQYF,TRBV19,TRBJ2-7
CASNPGGSYEQYF,TRBV28,TRBJ2-7
CASGGPNTGELFF,TRBV19,TRBJ2-2
CAITGGEAFF,TRBV2,TRBJ1-1
CASSVGENTEAFF,TRBV10-1,TRBJ1-1
CSVILAGGLYSYNEQFF,TRBV29-1,TRBJ2-1
CASRGGEIYEQYF,TRBV2,TRBJ2-7
CASRMGSYTEAFF,TRBV2,TRBJ1-1
CASSYVVGLPKTQYF,TRBV6-5,TRBJ2-5
CAWSPRDRGDEQYF,TRBV30,TRBJ2-7
CASSYSDSYYGYTF,TRBV6-5,TRBJ1-2
CASSPRDSRLQKGYTF,TRBV18,TRBJ1-2